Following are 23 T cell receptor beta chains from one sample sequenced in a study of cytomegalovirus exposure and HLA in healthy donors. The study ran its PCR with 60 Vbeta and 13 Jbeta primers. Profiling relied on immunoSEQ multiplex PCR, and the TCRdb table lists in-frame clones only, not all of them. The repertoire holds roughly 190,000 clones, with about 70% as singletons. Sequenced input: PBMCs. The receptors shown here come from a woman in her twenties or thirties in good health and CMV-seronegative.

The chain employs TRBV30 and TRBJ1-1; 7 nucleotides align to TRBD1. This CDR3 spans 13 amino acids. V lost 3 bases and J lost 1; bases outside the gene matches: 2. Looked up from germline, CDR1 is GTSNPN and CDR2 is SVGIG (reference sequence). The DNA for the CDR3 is TGTGCCTGGAGCCGGACAGGGAACACTGAAGCTTTCTTT. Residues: CAWSRTGNTEAFF. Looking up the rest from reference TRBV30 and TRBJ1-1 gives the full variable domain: SQTIHQWPATLVQPVGSPLSLECTVEGTSNPNLYWYRQAAGRGLQLLFYSVGIGQISSEVPQNLSASRPQDRQFILSSKKLLLSDSGFYLCAWSRTGNTEAFFGQGTRLTVV.

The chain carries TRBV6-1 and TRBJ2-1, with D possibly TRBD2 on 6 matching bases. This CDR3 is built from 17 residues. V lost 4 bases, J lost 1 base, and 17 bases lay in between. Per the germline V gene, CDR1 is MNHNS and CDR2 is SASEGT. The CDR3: CASSVAPGLLSYNEQFF. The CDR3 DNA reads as TGTGCCAGCAGTGTTGCCCCAGGACTACTTTCCTACAATGAGCAGTTCTTC.

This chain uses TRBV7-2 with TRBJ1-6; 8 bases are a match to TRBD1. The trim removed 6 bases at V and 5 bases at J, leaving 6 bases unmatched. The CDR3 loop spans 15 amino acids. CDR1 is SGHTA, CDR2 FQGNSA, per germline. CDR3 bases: TGTGCCAGCAGTGGACAGGGCAGGGATAATTCACCCCTCCACTTT. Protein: CASSGQGRDNSPLHF.

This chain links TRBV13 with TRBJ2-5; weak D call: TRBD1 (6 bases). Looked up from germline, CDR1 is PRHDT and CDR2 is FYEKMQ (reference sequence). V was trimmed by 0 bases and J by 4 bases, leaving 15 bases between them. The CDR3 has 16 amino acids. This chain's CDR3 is CASSLGPVGQSETQYF. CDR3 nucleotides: TGTGCCAGCAGCTTAGGCCCTGTCGGACAGTCAGAGACCCAGTACTTC.

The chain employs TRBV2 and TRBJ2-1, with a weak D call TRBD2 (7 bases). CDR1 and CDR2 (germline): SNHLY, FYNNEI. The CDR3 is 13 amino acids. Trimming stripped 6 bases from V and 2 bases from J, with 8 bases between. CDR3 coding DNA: TGTGCCAGCAGGGGGGGGCCCTACAATGAGCAGTTCTTC. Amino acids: CASRGGPYNEQFF.

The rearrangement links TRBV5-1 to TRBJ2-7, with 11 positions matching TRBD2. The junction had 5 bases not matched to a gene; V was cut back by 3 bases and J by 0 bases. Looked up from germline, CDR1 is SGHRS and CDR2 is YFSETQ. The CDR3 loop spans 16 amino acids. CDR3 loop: CASSSRLAGTSYEQYF. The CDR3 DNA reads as TGCGCCAGCAGCTCAAGACTAGCGGGGACCTCCTACGAGCAGTACTTC.

The CDR3 loop reads CASSLAQNQPQHF. CDR3 in DNA: TGTGCCAGCAGCTTGGCTCAGAATCAGCCCCAGCATTTT. The gene calls are TRBV11-2 and TRBJ1-5; no clear D gene. CDR1 and CDR2 from the germline V gene are SGHAT and FQNNGV. Deletions cut 3 bases from V and 4 bases from J, with 7 bases between. The CDR3 length is 13 residues.

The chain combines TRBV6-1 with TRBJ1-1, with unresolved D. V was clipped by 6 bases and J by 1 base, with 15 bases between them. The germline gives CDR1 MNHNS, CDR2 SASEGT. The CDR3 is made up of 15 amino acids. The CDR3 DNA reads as TGTGCCAGCAGGAACCCTCGGGGAGGGAACACTGAAGCTTTCTTT. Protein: CASRNPRGGNTEAFF.

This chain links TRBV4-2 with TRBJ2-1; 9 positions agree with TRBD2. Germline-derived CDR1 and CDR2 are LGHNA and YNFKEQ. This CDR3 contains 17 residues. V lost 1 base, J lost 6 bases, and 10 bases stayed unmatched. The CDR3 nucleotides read TGTGCCAGCAGCCAAGTCCTTGCCGCGGGAGGGGCCAATGAGCAGTTCTTC. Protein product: CASSQVLAAGGANEQFF.

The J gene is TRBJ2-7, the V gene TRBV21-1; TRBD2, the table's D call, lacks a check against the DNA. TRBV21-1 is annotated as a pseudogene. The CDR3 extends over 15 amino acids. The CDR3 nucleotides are TGTGCCAGCACCACCGTTCCGGGAGGGCCGCGCGAGCAGTACTTC. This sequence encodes CASTTVPGGPREQYF.

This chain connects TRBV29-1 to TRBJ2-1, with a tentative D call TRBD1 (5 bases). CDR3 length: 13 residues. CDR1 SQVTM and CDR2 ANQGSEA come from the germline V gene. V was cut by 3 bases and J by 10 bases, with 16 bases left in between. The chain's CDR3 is CSVDQNRGGEQFF. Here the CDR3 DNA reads TGCAGCGTTGACCAAAATAGGGGCGGCGAGCAGTTCTTC.

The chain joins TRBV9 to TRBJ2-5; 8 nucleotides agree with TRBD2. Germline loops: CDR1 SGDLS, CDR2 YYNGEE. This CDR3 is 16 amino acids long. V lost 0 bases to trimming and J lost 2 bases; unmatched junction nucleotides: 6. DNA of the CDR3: TGTGCCAGCAGCGTAGGTACGGGGGGGGTGCAAGAGACCCAGTACTTC. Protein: CASSVGTGGVQETQYF.

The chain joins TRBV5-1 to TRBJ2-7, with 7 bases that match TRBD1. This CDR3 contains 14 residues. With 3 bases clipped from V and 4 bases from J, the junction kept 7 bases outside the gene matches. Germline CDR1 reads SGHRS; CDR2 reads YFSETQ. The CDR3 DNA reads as TGCGCCAGCAGCTCCACGTCAGGGGGATACGAGCAGTACTTC. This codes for CASSSTSGGYEQYF.

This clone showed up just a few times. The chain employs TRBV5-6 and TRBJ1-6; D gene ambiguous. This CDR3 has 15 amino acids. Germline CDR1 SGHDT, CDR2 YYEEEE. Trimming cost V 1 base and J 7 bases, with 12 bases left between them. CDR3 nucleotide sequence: TGTGCCAGCAGCTTGTTGGGGAGGCTCAATTCACCCCTCCACTTT. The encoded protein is CASSLLGRLNSPLHF.

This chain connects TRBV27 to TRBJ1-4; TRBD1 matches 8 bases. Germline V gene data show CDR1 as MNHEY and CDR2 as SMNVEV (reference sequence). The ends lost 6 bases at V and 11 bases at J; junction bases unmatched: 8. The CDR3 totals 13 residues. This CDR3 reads CASSAGTGGKLFF. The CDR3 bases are TGTGCCAGCAGCGCGGGGACAGGTGGTAAACTGTTTTTT.

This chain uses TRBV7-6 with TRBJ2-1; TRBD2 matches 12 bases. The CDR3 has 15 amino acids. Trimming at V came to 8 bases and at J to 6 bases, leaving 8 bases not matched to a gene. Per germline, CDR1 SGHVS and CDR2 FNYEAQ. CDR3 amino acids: CASGDLAGGPNEQFF. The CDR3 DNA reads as TGTGCCAGCGGTGATCTAGCGGGAGGGCCCAATGAGCAGTTCTTC. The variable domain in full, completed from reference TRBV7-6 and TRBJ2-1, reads GAGVSQSPRYKVTKRGQDVALRCDPISGHVSLYWYRQALGQGPEFLTYFNYEAQQDKSGLPNDRFSAERPEGSISTLTIQRTEQRDSAMYRCASGDLAGGPNEQFFGPGTRLTVL.

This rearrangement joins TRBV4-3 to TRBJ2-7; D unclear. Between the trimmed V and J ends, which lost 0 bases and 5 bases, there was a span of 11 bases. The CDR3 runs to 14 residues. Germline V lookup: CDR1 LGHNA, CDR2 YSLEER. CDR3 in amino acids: CASSQDAGPDEQYF. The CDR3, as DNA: TGCGCCAGCAGCCAAGATGCCGGTCCCGACGAGCAGTACTTC.

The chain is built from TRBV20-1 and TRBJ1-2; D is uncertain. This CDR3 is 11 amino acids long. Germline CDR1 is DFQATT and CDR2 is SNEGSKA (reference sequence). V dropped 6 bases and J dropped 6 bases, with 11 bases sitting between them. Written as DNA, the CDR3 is TGCAGTGCCCCGGTAACGAATGGCTACACCTTC. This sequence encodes CSAPVTNGYTF.

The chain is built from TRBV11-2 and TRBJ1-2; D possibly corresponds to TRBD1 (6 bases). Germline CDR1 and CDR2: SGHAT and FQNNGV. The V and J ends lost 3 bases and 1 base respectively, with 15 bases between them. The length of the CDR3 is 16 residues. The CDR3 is CASSLGLQGINYGYTF. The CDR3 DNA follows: TGTGCCAGCAGCTTGGGGCTTCAGGGGATTAACTATGGCTACACCTTC.

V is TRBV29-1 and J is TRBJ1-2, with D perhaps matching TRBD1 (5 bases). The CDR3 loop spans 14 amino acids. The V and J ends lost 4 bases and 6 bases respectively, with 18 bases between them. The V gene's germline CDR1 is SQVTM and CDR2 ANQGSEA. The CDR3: CSVGGGRSVNGYTF. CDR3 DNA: TGCAGCGTTGGGGGGGGTAGAAGTGTAAATGGCTACACCTTC.

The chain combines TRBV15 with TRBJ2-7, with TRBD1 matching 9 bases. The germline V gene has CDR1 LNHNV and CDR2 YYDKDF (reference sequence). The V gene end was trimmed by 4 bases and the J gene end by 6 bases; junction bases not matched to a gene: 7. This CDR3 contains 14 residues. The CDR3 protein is CATSIGGQGREQYF. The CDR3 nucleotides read TGTGCCACCAGCATAGGCGGACAGGGGCGCGAGCAGTACTTC. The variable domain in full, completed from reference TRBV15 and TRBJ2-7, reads DAMVIQNPRYQVTQFGKPVTLSCSQTLNHNVMYWYQQKSSQAPKLLFHYYDKDFNNEADTPDNFQSRRPNTSFCFLDIRSPGLGDTAMYLCATSIGGQGREQYFGPGTRLTVT.

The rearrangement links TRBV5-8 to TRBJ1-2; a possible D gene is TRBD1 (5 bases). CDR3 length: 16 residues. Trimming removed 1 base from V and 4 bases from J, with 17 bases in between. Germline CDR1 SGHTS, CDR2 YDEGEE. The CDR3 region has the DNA TGTGCCAGCAGCTTGACGTGGGGCAGGGATCCCTATGGCTACACCTTC. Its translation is CASSLTWGRDPYGYTF.

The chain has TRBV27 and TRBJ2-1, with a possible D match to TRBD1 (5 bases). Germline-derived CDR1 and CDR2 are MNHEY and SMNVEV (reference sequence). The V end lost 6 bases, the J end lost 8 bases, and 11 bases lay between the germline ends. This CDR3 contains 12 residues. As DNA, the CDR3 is TGTGCCAGCAGCCAAGGGGTGGATGAGCAGTTCTTC. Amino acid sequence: CASSQGVDEQFF.